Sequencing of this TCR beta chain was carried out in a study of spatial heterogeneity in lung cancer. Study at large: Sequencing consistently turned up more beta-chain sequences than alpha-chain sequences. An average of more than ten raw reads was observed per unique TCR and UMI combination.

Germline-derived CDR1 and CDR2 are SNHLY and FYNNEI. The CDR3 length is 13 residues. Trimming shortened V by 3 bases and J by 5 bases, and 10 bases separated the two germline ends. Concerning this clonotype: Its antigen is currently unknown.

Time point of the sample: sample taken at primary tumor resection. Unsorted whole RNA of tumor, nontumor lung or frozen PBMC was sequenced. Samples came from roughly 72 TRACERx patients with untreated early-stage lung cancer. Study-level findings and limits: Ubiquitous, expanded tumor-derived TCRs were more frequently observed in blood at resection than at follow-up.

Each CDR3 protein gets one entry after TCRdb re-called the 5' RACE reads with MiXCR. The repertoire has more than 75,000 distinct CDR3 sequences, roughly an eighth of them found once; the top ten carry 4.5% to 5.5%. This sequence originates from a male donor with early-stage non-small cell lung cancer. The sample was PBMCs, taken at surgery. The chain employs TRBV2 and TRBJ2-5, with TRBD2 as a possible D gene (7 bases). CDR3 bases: TGTGCCAGCAGTGACGGGGGGCTGGAGACCCAGTACTTC. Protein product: CASSDGGLETQYF. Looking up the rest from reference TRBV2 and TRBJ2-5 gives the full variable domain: EPEVTQTPSHQVTQMGQEVILRCVPISNHLYFYWYRQILGQKVEFLVSFYNNEISEKSEIFDDQFSVERPDGSNFTLKIRSTKLEDSAMYFCASSDGGLETQYFGPGTRLLVL.